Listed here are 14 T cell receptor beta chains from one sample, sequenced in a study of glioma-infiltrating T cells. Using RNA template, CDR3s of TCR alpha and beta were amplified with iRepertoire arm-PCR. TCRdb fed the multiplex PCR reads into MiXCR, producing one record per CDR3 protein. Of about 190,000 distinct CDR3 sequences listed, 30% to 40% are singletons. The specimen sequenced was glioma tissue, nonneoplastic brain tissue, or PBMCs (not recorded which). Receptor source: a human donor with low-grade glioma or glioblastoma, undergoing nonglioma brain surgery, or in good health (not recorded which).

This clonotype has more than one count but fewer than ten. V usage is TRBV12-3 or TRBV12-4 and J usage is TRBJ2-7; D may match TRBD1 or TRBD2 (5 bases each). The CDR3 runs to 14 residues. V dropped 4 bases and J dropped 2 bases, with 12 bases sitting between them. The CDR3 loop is CASSSPGTAYEQYF. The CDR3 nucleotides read TGTGCCAGCAGTTCTCCCGGGACGGCCTACGAGCAGTACTTC.

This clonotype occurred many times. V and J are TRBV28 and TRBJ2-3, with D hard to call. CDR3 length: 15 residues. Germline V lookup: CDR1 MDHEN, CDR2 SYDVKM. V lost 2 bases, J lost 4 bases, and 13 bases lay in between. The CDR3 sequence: CASSLEPTYADTQYF. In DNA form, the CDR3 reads TGTGCCAGCAGTTTAGAACCAACGTACGCAGATACGCAGTATTTT.

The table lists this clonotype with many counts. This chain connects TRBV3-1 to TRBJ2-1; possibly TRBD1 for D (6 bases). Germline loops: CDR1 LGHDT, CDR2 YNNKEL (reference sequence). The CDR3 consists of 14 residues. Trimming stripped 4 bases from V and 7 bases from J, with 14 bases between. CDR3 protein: CASSLHRELNEQFF. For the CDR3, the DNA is TGTGCCAGCAGCCTCCACAGGGAATTAAATGAGCAGTTCTTC.

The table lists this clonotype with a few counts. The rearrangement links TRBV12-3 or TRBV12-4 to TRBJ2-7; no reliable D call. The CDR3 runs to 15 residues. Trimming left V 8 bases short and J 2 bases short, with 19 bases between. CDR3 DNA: TGTGCCAGCGGTCAGGTATTTGGACGGACCTACGAGCAGTACTTC. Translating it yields CASGQVFGRTYEQYF.

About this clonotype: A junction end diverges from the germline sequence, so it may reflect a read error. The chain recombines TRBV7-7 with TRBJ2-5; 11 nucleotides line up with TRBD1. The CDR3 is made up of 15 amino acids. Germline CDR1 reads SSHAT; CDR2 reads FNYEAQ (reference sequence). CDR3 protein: CASSPGTGGQETQYF. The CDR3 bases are TGTGCTAGCAGCCCCGGGACAGGGGGTCAAGAGACCCAGTACTTC.

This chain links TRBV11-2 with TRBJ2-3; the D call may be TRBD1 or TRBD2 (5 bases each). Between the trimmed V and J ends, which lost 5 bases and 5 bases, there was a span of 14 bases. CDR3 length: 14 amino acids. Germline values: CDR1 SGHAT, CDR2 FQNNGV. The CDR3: CASSTPRGLDTQYF. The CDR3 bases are TGTGCCAGCAGCACGCCGAGGGGCCTAGATACGCAGTATTTT.

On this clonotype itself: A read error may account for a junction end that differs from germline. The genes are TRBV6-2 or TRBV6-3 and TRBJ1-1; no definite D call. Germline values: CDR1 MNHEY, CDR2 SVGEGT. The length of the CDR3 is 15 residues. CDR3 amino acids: CASSYSLELSTEACF. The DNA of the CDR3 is TGTGCCAGCAGTTACTCTTTGGAACTTTCCACTGAAGCTTGCTTT.

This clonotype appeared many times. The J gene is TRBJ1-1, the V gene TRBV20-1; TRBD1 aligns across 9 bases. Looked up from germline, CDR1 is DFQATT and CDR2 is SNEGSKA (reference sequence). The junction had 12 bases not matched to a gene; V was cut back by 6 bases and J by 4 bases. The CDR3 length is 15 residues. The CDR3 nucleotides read TGCAGTGCGTCCCGGGACAGGGTTATGGGCACTGAAGCTTTCTTT. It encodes CSASRDRVMGTEAFF.

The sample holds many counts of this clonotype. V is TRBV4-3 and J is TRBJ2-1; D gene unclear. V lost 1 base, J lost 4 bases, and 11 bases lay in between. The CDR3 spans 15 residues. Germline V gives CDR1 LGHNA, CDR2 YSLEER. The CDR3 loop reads CASSQVQNRYNEQFF. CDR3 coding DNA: TGCGCCAGCAGCCAAGTCCAAAACCGGTACAATGAGCAGTTCTTC.

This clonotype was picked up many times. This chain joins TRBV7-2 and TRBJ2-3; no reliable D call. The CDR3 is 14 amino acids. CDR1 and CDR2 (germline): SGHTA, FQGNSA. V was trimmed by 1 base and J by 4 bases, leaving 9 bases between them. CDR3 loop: CASSLGSWADTQYF. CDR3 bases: TGTGCCAGCAGCTTAGGCTCTTGGGCAGATACGCAGTATTTT.

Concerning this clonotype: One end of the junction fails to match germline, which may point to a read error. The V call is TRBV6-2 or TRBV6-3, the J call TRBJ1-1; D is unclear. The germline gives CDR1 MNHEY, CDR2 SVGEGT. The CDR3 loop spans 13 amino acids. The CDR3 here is CASMGKLKTEAFF. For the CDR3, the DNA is TGTGCCAGCATGGGAAAATTGAAAACTGAAGCTTTCTTT.

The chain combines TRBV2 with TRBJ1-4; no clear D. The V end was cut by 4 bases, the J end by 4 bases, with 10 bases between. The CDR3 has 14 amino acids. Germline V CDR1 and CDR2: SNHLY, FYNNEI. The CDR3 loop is CASSVRIFNEKLFF. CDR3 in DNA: TGTGCCAGCAGTGTGAGGATCTTTAATGAAAAACTGTTTTTT. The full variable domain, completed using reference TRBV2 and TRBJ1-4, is EPEVTQTPSHQVTQMGQEVILRCVPISNHLYFYWYRQILGQKVEFLVSFYNNEISEKSEIFDDQFSVERPDGSNFTLKIRSTKLEDSAMYFCASSVRIFNEKLFFGSGTQLSVL.

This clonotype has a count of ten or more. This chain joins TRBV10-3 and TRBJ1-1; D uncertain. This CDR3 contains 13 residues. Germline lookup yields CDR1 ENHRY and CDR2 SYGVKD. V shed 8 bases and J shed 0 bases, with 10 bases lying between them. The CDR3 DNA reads TGTGCCATCGGTTGGCAGTTGAACACTGAAGCTTTCTTT. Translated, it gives CAIGWQLNTEAFF.

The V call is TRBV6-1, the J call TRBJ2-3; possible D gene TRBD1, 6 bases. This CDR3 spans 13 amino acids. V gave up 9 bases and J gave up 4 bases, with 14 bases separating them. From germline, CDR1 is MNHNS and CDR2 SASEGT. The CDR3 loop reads CARGAGVADTQYF. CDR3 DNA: TGTGCCAGAGGGGCAGGGGTGGCAGATACGCAGTATTTT.